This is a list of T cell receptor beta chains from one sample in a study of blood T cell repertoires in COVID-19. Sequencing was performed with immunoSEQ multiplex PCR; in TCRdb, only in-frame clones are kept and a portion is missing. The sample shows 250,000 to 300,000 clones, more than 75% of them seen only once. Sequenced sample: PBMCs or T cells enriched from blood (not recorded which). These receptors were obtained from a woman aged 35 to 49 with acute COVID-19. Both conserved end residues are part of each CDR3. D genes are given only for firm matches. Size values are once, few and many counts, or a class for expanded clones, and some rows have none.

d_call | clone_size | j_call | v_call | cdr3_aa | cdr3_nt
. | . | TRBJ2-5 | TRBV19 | CASSLRETQYF | TGTGCCAGTAGTCTGAGGGAGACCCAGTACTTC
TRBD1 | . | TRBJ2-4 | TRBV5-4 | CASSGDRGGNIQYF | TGTGCCAGCAGCGGGGACAGGGGGGGGAACATTCAGTACTTC
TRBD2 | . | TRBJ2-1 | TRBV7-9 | CASSLAGGVFDEQFF | TGTGCCAGCAGCTTAGCCGGGGGGGTGTTTGATGAGCAGTTCTTC
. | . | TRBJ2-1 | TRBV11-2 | CASSPRRDEQFF | TGTGCCAGCAGCCCCCGCCGCGATGAGCAGTTCTTC
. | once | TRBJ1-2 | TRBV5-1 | CASSAQVSNYGYTF | TGCGCCAGCTCCGCCCAGGTTTCTAACTATGGCTACACCTTC
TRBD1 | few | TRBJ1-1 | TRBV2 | CASSARDRWTNTEAFF | TGTGCCAGCAGCGCCCGGGACAGGTGGACGAACACTGAAGCTTTCTTT
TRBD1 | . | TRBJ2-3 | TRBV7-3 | CASSLTSGGIRTDTQYF | TGTGCCAGCAGCTTAACTTCAGGGGGCATTAGGACAGATACGCAGTATTTT
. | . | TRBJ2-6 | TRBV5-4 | CASSPWGAGANVLTF | TGTGCCAGCAGTCCCTGGGGGGCTGGGGCCAACGTCCTGACTTTC
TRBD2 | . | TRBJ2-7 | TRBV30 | CAWSGTSGIPYEQYF | TGTGCCTGGAGTGGGACTAGCGGGATCCCCTACGAGCAGTACTTC
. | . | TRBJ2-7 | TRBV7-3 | CASSLGQPPYEQYF | TGTGCCAGCAGCTTGGGACAACCCCCGTACGAGCAGTACTTC
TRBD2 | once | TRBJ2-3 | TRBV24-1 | CATSDNSGRESTDTQYF | TGTGCCACCAGTGACAATAGCGGGAGGGAGAGCACAGATACGCAGTATTTT
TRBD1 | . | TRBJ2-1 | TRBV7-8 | CASSSGQGNEQFF | TGTGCCAGCAGCTCGGGACAGGGGAATGAGCAGTTCTTC
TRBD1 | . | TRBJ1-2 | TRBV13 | CASSRDSANYGYTF | TGTGCCAGCAGCCGGGACAGTGCTAACTATGGCTACACCTTC
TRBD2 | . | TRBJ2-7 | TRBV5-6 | CASSLGFSLAGLQNEQYF | TGTGCCAGCAGCTTGGGGTTCAGTCTAGCGGGACTCCAGAACGAGCAGTACTTC
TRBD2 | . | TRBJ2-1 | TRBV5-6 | CASSKGLAGGRSYNEQFF | TGTGCCAGCAGCAAAGGACTAGCGGGAGGGCGGTCCTACAATGAGCAGTTCTTC
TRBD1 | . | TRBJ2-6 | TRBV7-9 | CASSSPGQGINVLTF | TGTGCCAGCAGTTCCCCGGGACAGGGGATCAACGTCCTGACTTTC
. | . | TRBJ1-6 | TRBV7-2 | CASSHPQGRNNSPLHF | TGTGCCAGCAGCCACCCTCAGGGCAGAAATAATTCACCCCTCCACTTT
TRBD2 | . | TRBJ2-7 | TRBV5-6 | CASSLGAGGAYEQYF | TGTGCCAGCAGCTTGGGAGCGGGAGGAGCCTACGAGCAGTACTTC
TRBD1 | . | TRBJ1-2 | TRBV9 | CASSPQDRGSGYTF | TGTGCCAGCAGCCCCCAAGACAGGGGTTCTGGCTACACCTTC
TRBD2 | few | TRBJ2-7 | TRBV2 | CASPLTTTSVYEQYF | TGTGCCAGCCCCCTTACCACGACTAGCGTCTACGAGCAGTACTTC
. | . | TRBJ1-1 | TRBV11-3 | CASSLGQNTEAFF | TGTGCCAGCAGCTTGGGACAGAACACTGAAGCTTTCTTT
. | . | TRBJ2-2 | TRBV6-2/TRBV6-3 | CASSYHRGSTGELFF | TGTGCCAGCAGTTACCACCGGGGGAGCACCGGGGAGCTGTTTTTT
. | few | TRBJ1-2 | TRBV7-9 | CASSPHEVGGYTF | TGTGCCAGCAGCCCCCACGAGGTCGGTGGCTACACCTTC
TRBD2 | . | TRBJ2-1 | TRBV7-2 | CASSRGTTRGREQFF | TGTGCCAGCAGCAGAGGGACTACCCGAGGTCGGGAGCAGTTCTTC
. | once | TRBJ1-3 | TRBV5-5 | CASSRRQERAGNTIYF | TGTGCCAGCAGCAGGAGACAGGAAAGGGCTGGAAACACCATATATTTT
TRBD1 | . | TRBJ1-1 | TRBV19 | CASANEYRGAEAFF | TGTGCCAGCGCAAACGAGTACAGGGGAGCTGAAGCTTTCTTT
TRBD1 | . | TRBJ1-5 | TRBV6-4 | CASSADRGDSNQPQHF | TGTGCCAGCAGTGCGGACAGGGGGGATAGCAATCAGCCCCAGCATTTT
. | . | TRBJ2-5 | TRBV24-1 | CATSDPQVGVETQYF | TGTGCCACCAGTGACCCCCAGGTAGGGGTAGAGACCCAGTACTTC
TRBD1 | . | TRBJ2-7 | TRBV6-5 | CASLGPTGFMYEQYF | TGTGCCAGCCTAGGCCCGACAGGGTTTATGTACGAGCAGTACTTC
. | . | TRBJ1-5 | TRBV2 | CASRGGTTDQPQHF | TGTGCCAGCAGGGGGGGAACAACCGATCAGCCCCAGCATTTT
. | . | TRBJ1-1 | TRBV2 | CASSGFSQNTEAFF | TGTGCCAGCAGTGGTTTCAGTCAGAACACTGAAGCTTTCTTT
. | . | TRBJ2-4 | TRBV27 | CASKAGLGDKSKNIQYF | TGTGCCAGCAAGGCGGGGTTGGGTGATAAGTCCAAAAACATTCAGTACTTC
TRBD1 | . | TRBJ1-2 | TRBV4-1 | CASSQAGTGGVGYTF | TGCGCCAGCAGCCAAGCCGGGACAGGGGGCGTCGGCTACACCTTC
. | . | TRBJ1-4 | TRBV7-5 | CVRSLLAGTGKDLFF | TGTGTCAGAAGCTTATTGGCAGGGACAGGAAAGGATCTGTTTTTT
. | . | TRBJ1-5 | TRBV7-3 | CASSPNQPQHF | TGTGCCAGCAGCCCTAATCAGCCCCAGCATTTT
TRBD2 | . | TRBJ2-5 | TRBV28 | CASTLAGGYSRETQYF | TGTGCCAGTACCCTAGCGGGCGGATACTCTCGAGAGACCCAGTACTTC
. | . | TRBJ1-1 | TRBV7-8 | CASSSKEGYTEAFF | TGTGCCAGCAGTTCCAAAGAGGGTTACACTGAAGCTTTCTTT
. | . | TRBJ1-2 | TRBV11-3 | CASSLRQDYGYTF | TGTGCCAGCAGCTTACGACAGGACTATGGCTACACCTTC
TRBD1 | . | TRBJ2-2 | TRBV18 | CASSPINTLGTGNSGELFF | TGTGCCAGCTCACCTATCAACACCCTCGGGACAGGGAATTCCGGGGAGCTGTTTTTT
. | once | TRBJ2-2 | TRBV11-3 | CASSSGRGTVYTGELFF | TGTGCCAGCAGCTCCGGGAGAGGGACGGTCTACACCGGGGAGCTGTTTTTT
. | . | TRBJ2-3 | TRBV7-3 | CASSLIPSGTQYF | TGTGCCAGCAGCTTAATCCCTAGTGGCACGCAGTATTTT
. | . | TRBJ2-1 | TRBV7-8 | CASSFRGGGRGFF | TGTGCCAGCAGCTTTAGGGGGGGTGGAAGAGGGTTCTTC
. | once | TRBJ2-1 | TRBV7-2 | CASSPLGNEQFF | TGTGCCAGCAGCCCCCTCGGCAATGAGCAGTTCTTC
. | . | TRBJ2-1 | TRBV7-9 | CASSLKGLYSNEQFF | TGTGCCAGCAGCTTAAAGGGGCTCTATTCTAATGAGCAGTTCTTC
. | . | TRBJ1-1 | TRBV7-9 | CASSRRRGVVNTEAFF | TGTGCCAGCAGCCGAAGGCGGGGAGTCGTGAACACTGAAGCTTTCTTT
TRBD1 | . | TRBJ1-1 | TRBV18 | CASRTGLNTEAFF | TGTGCCAGCAGGACAGGGCTGAACACTGAAGCTTTCTTT
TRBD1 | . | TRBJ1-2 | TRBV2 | CASSDRKVKGQGVPNYGYTF | TGTGCCAGCAGTGACCGGAAGGTGAAGGGACAGGGGGTCCCTAACTATGGCTACACCTTC
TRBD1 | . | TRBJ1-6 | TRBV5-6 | CASSPRGRNSPLHF | TGTGCCAGCAGCCCCAGGGGGAGGAATTCACCCCTCCACTTT
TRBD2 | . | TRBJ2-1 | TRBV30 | CAWSGPTSGSNSGGYNEQFF | TGTGCCTGGAGTGGCCCGACTAGCGGGAGTAATTCGGGGGGCTACAATGAGCAGTTCTTC
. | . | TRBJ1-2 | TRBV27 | CASSSLGTTTWGYTF | TGTGCCAGCAGTAGCCTTGGGACAACTACTTGGGGCTACACCTTC
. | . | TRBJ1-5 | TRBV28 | CASGFEGQPQHF | TGTGCCAGCGGATTTGAGGGTCAGCCCCAGCATTTT
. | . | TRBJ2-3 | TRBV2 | CASSEEASLPPDTQYF | TGTGCCAGCAGTGAAGAGGCTAGCCTTCCCCCAGATACGCAGTATTTT